This TCR beta chain originates from a study of blood T cell repertoires in COVID-19. The wider study: Italy, Spain and the United States were the sources of the convalescent and acute COVID-19 samples. Sources were T cells, B-cell-depleted T cells, or PBMCs; the material itself was cDNA or gDNA.

CDR1 is SGHDN, CDR2 FVKESK, per germline. After removal of 2 bases from V and 8 bases from J, the junction contained 5 bases not matched to a gene. The CDR3 runs to 14 residues. In the source study's methods: It was from reference gene primer amplification that nucleated cell counts were estimated. Clones were read by immunoSEQ multiplex PCR, and TCRdb kept only the in-frame ones, dropping some. V and J calls and clone size come straight from that table; D and trimming were deduced from the DNA. Found here are 150,000 or so clones, 87% of them singletons; the top ten hold 6% to 7%. The chain carries TRBV14 and TRBJ2-1; TRBD1 matches at 8 bases. The specimen was peripheral blood. This clonotype originated in an elderly man with acute or convalescent COVID-19. CDR3 coding DNA: TGTGCCAGCAGCCAAAGGACAGGGTTGGATGAGCAGTTCTTC. It is translated as CASSQRTGLDEQFF.